This TCR beta chain derives from a study of vaccination effects on CD4 cells after COVID-19. CD4+ T cells specific for antigen were expanded with viral peptide pools by the ViraFEST assay before sequencing. Scientists isolated CD4+ T cells after an approximately 11-day culture period ended. Either the BNT162b2 or mRNA-1273 vaccine was given to participants in two doses. Germline V gives CDR1 MDHEN, CDR2 SYDVKM. V was clipped by 4 bases and J by 10 bases, with 14 bases between them. The CDR3 has 13 amino acids. Sequenced by immunoSEQ multiplex PCR; TCRdb stores in-frame clones only, minus some. The repertoire holds 64,000 or so clones, with 78% as singletons. A word on this clone: Its specificity is not known.

This chain uses TRBV28 with TRBJ2-1; D ambiguous. This clonotype originated in a human donor who received a COVID-19 vaccine. Material: CD4+ T cells from PBMCs cultured with HCoV-OC43 spike peptides, obtained after COVID-19 vaccination. Subset: HCoV-OC43 spike overlapping peptide pool stimulation. DNA of the CDR3: TGTGCCAGCAGTTCGCCCCCCACTCGGGAGCAGTTCTTC. It translates to CASSSPPTREQFF.